This section outlines one T cell receptor beta chain sequence together with its context. The antigen is not known. TCRdb keeps only in-frame clones here, not all; method: immunoSEQ multiplex PCR. Of about 77,000 clones listed, just under 75% are singletons. The sample comes from a study of radiotherapy plus CTLA-4 blockade in lung cancer. Across the whole study: Patients showed objective responses in about a sixth of cases, and disease control was achieved by approximately 31%. Study-level findings and limits: Blood saw expansion of tumor-derived TCR clones after radiotherapy plus ipilimumab. With interferon-beta, early dynamics of blood T cell clones were reported to best predict response.

The CDR3 length is 15 residues. V was shortened by 1 base and J by 4 bases, with 15 bases between the two germline ends. The V gene's germline CDR1 is SGHTS and CDR2 YDEGEE. The chain carries TRBV5-8 and TRBJ2-7; the D gene is possibly TRBD2 (5 bases). The material sequenced was peripheral blood, taken from a patient treated with radiotherapy plus ipilimumab. This receptor was obtained from a human donor with non-small cell lung cancer whose response to radiotherapy plus ipilimumab could not be evaluated. CDR3 protein: CASSLLFRRGYEQYF. CDR3 bases: TGTGCCAGCAGCTTGCTCTTTCGACGGGGTTACGAGCAGTACTTC.